Following are 25 T cell receptor beta chains from one sample sequenced in a study of cytomegalovirus exposure and HLA in healthy donors. Amplification used 60 Vbeta primers and 13 Jbeta primers. Repertoires were generated with immunoSEQ multiplex PCR, while TCRdb's copy carries only in-frame clones and drops some. The table records 150,000 to 200,000 clones, 65% to 80% of them present only once. The sample comprised PBMCs. These receptors came from a woman between 45 and 65 years old in good health and CMV-seropositive.

J is TRBJ2-1 and V is TRBV15, with TRBD1 as a possible D gene (6 bases). The CDR3 is 15 residues long. The V gene lost 4 bases and the J gene lost 0 bases, with 10 bases spanning the gap. Germline V gene sequence: CDR1 LNHNV, CDR2 YYDKDF (reference sequence). The CDR3 protein is CATSKPGHSYNEQFF. The CDR3 DNA follows: TGTGCCACCAGCAAGCCGGGACACTCCTACAATGAGCAGTTCTTC.

CDR3 in amino acids: CASSLEGISTGGGPYEQYF. DNA of the CDR3: TGTGCCAGCAGCTTAGAGGGAATTTCGACAGGGGGGGGTCCCTACGAGCAGTACTTC. The chain couples TRBV11-3 to TRBJ2-7; 9 nucleotides agree with TRBD1. CDR3 length: 19 amino acids. Germline V lookup: CDR1 SGHNT, CDR2 YENEEA. V lost 0 bases and J lost 2; bases outside the gene matches: 14.

The chain employs TRBV2 and TRBJ2-3; 8 bases align to TRBD2. This CDR3 is 14 amino acids long. Per germline, CDR1 SNHLY and CDR2 FYNNEI. The trim removed 8 bases at V and 2 bases at J, leaving 6 bases unmatched. The CDR3 nucleotides are TGTGCCAGCGCCGGGACTAGGTACACAGATACGCAGTATTTT. The encoded protein is CASAGTRYTDTQYF.

J is TRBJ2-1 and V is TRBV5-6; 9 bases are a match to TRBD1. J lost 12 bases, V lost 3 bases, and 19 bases had no gene match. The CDR3 has 17 residues. Germline V gene data show CDR1 as SGHDT and CDR2 as YYEEEE. CDR3 nucleotide sequence: TGTGCCAGCAGCTCCGTTGCTGGGACAGGGCCTTGGGCCCGGCAGTTCTTC. Its protein product is CASSSVAGTGPWARQFF. The whole variable domain, filled in from reference TRBV5-6 and TRBJ2-1, reads DAGVTQSPTHLIKTRGQQVTLRCSPKSGHDTVSWYQQALGQGPQFIFQYYEEEERQRGNFPDRFSGHQFPNYSSELNVNALLLGDSALYLCASSSVAGTGPWARQFFGPGTRLTVL.

The chain joins TRBV28 to TRBJ1-6; D is perhaps TRBD1 (5 bases). Germline CDR1 and CDR2: MDHEN and SYDVKM. Deletions cut 3 bases from V and 11 bases from J, with 14 bases between. This CDR3 spans 14 amino acids. CDR3 region: CASSFSGVGTPLHF. CDR3 DNA: TGTGCCAGCAGTTTTTCGGGGGTCGGGACACCCCTCCACTTT.

The gene calls are TRBV30 and TRBJ2-2, with D possibly being TRBD1 (6 bases). The CDR3 runs 15 residues. V lost 0 bases to trimming and J lost 5 bases, with 13 bases between them. Germline V lookup: CDR1 GTSNPN, CDR2 SVGIG (reference sequence). CDR3 nucleotides: TGTGCCTGGAGTGTAATGCGAAGGGGGACCGGGGAGCTGTTTTTT. Translation: CAWSVMRRGTGELFF.

The chain links TRBV7-6 to TRBJ2-7; 9 nucleotides agree with TRBD1. CDR3 length equals 15 residues. V lost 0 bases to trimming and J lost 7 bases; unmatched junction nucleotides: 7. Germline CDR1 SGHVS, CDR2 FNYEAQ. The CDR3 region is CASSLAWDRVGEQYF. As DNA, the CDR3 is TGTGCCAGCAGCTTAGCGTGGGACAGGGTGGGGGAGCAGTACTTC.

This chain links TRBV7-2 with TRBJ1-2; D uncertain. Trimming left V 4 bases short and J 4 bases short, with 7 bases between. From germline, CDR1 is SGHTA and CDR2 FQGNSA. The CDR3 spans 12 residues. In nucleotides, the CDR3 is TGTGCCAGCAGCTCGAGCCCCTATGGCTACACCTTC. It codes for CASSSSPYGYTF.

The rearrangement joins TRBV6-5 to TRBJ2-7; 9 positions agree with TRBD2. The trim removed 3 bases at V and 3 bases at J, leaving 9 bases unmatched. The CDR3 runs to 16 residues. Germline loops: CDR1 MNHEY, CDR2 SVGAGI. The CDR3 spells CASSYGTSLGYYEQYF. For the CDR3, the DNA is TGTGCCAGCAGTTATGGGACTAGCCTAGGCTACTACGAGCAGTACTTC.

The sample holds a few counts of this clone. The chain combines TRBV4-2 with TRBJ2-1, with unresolved D. V lost 3 bases, J lost 6 bases, and 21 bases lay in between. Germline V gene lookup returns CDR1 LGHNA and CDR2 YNFKEQ. The CDR3 runs 17 residues. The CDR3 spells CASSQPPSPGSSNEQFF. The CDR3 bases are TGTGCCAGCAGCCAGCCTCCGAGTCCGGGTAGCAGCAATGAGCAGTTCTTC.

This chain links TRBV15 with TRBJ1-2; possible D gene TRBD1, 5 bases. The CDR3 covers 15 residues. CDR1 LNHNV and CDR2 YYDKDF come from the germline V gene (reference sequence). V was trimmed by 3 bases and J by 8 bases, leaving 19 bases between them. CDR3 DNA: TGTGCCACCAGCAGTCAATTAGGGGCGGGGGAAGGCTACACCTTC. Amino acid sequence: CATSSQLGAGEGYTF.

This clone was counted only a few times. The genes are TRBV19 and TRBJ2-7; a weak D match, TRBD1 (6 bases). The germline gives CDR1 LNHDA, CDR2 SQIVND (reference sequence). V was pared by 8 bases and J by 7 bases, with 21 bases between. The CDR3 spans 14 residues. CDR3 in amino acids: CASSDRFRANEQYF. In DNA, the CDR3 is TGTGCCAGTTCCGACAGGTTCCGGGCGAATGAGCAGTACTTC. Using reference TRBV19 and TRBJ2-7 for the parts outside the CDR3, the full variable domain is DGGITQSPKYLFRKEGQNVTLSCEQNLNHDAMYWYRQDPGQGLRLIYYSQIVNDFQKGDIAEGYSVSREKKESFPLTVTSAQKNPTAFYLCASSDRFRANEQYFGPGTRLTVT.

The V gene is TRBV2, the J gene TRBJ2-5; 7 positions match TRBD2. J lost 11 bases, V lost 5 bases, and 14 bases had no gene match. Germline V gene lookup returns CDR1 SNHLY and CDR2 FYNNEI. This CDR3 is 14 amino acids long. The CDR3 here is CASSPGWGEGEQYF. The CDR3 nucleotides are TGTGCCAGCAGTCCCGGCTGGGGGGAGGGTGAGCAGTACTTC.

This chain joins TRBV4-3 and TRBJ1-1; 7 nucleotides match TRBD1. The CDR3 has 18 residues. Unmatched junction bases numbered 17, after V lost 5 bases and J lost 2 bases. Germline CDR1 reads LGHNA; CDR2 reads YSLEER. The CDR3 DNA sequence: TGCGCCAGCAGCTCGCGACAGGGTCGGGGGATCGTAAACACTGAAGCTTTCTTT. It encodes CASSSRQGRGIVNTEAFF.

This clone was counted once. This chain links TRBV11-2 with TRBJ2-5; D perhaps matches TRBD2 (6 bases). The CDR3 totals 17 residues. Germline-derived CDR1 and CDR2 are SGHAT and FQNNGV. Trimming removed 3 bases at V and 1 base at J, with 18 bases between. The CDR3 protein is CASSFFPRDWGQETQYF. The CDR3 nucleotides are TGTGCCAGCAGCTTTTTTCCCAGGGACTGGGGCCAAGAGACCCAGTACTTC. Supplemented by reference TRBV11-2 and TRBJ2-5, the full variable domain reads EAGVAQSPRYKIIEKRQSVAFWCNPISGHATLYWYQQILGQGPKLLIQFQNNGVVDDSQLPKDRFSAERLKGVDSTLKIQPAKLEDSAVYLCASSFFPRDWGQETQYFGPGTRLLVL.

The gene calls are TRBV5-1 and TRBJ2-3; the match to TRBD2 covers 10 bases. The V gene's germline CDR1 is SGHRS and CDR2 YFSETQ. V lost 4 bases and J lost 1; bases outside the gene matches: 9. This CDR3 contains 17 residues. DNA of the CDR3: TGCGCCAGCAGCCTCGGGACTAGCGCTAGTGGCACAGATACGCAGTATTTT. Its protein product is CASSLGTSASGTDTQYF.

The V call is TRBV5-6, the J call TRBJ2-2; D remains unclear. The V gene's germline CDR1 is SGHDT and CDR2 YYEEEE. The CDR3 loop spans 15 amino acids. The V end lost 0 bases, the J end lost 6 bases, and 12 bases lay between the germline ends. The chain's CDR3 is CASSLGDTRPGELFF. The CDR3 coding sequence is TGTGCCAGCAGCTTGGGAGACACAAGACCCGGGGAGCTGTTTTTT.

The genes are TRBV29-1 and TRBJ1-1; D gene unclear. This CDR3 comprises 13 residues. Germline V gene data show CDR1 as SQVTM and CDR2 as ANQGSEA. Trimming took 7 bases from V and 0 from J, leaving 12 bases between them. CDR3 sequence reads: CSASQNLNTEAFF. The CDR3 DNA reads TGCAGCGCCTCACAGAACCTGAACACTGAAGCTTTCTTT. Full variable domain (rest looked up from reference TRBV29-1 and TRBJ1-1): SAVISQKPSRDICQRGTSLTIQCQVDSQVTMMFWYRQQPGQSLTLIATANQGSEATYESGFVIDKFPISRPNLTFSTLTVSNMSPEDSSIYLCSASQNLNTEAFFGQGTRLTVV.

The chain links TRBV6-5 to TRBJ2-1; 8 bases are shared with TRBD2. Germline assignment: CDR1 MNHEY and CDR2 SVGAGI. The CDR3 sequence is 14 residues long. After removal of 0 bases from V and 8 bases from J, the junction contained 3 bases not matched to a gene. The CDR3 DNA follows: TGTGCCAGCAGTTACTCAACCGGGGGGGATGAGCAGTTCTTC. Translated: CASSYSTGGDEQFF.

This chain uses TRBV11-2 with TRBJ1-2; tentative D call: TRBD1 (5 bases). Germline loops: CDR1 SGHAT, CDR2 FQNNGV. Trimming left V 5 bases short and J 4 bases short, with 26 bases between. The CDR3 extends over 18 amino acids. The CDR3 DNA sequence: TGTGCCAGCAGCCCACAGCGGGACTCAAGGAGGGTGGCCTATGGCTACACCTTC. Translating gives CASSPQRDSRRVAYGYTF. The full variable domain, in which reference TRBV11-2 and TRBJ1-2 provide the parts outside the CDR3, is EAGVAQSPRYKIIEKRQSVAFWCNPISGHATLYWYQQILGQGPKLLIQFQNNGVVDDSQLPKDRFSAERLKGVDSTLKIQPAKLEDSAVYLCASSPQRDSRRVAYGYTFGSGTRLTVV.

This clone was found once. V usage is TRBV11-3 and J usage is TRBJ2-5, with 7 bases that match TRBD2. V gave up 6 bases and J gave up 0 bases; unmatched junction bases: 4. The length of the CDR3 is 14 residues. Per germline, CDR1 SGHNT and CDR2 YENEEA. Here the CDR3 DNA reads TGTGCCAGCAGGCGGGGGTCAGACCAAGAGACCCAGTACTTC. Protein: CASRRGSDQETQYF. The complete variable domain, with remaining parts taken from reference TRBV11-3 and TRBJ2-5, reads EAGVVQSPRYKIIEKKQPVAFWCNPISGHNTLYWYLQNLGQGPELLIRYENEEAVDDSQLPKDRFSAERLKGVDSTLKIQPAELGDSAVYLCASRRGSDQETQYFGPGTRLLVL.

The chain combines TRBV7-2 with TRBJ1-3, with D possibly TRBD1 on 6 matching bases. The germline V and J ends were trimmed by 2 bases and 0 bases, with 11 bases remaining between them. CDR3 length equals 16 residues. Germline V CDR1 and CDR2: SGHTA, FQGNSA. CDR3 in amino acids: CASSLSGAPSGNTIYF. CDR3 coding DNA: TGTGCCAGCAGCTTATCAGGGGCCCCCTCTGGAAACACCATATATTTT.

This clone was seen a handful of times. V and J are TRBV5-5 and TRBJ2-1; 8 positions match TRBD2. Trimming took 4 bases from V and 6 from J; bases not matched to a gene: 9. Germline V gene data show CDR1 as SGHKS and CDR2 as YYEKEE (reference sequence). This CDR3 spans 15 amino acids. CDR3 sequence: CASSPAGLAANEQFF. In DNA form, the CDR3 reads TGTGCCAGCAGCCCGGCCGGACTAGCAGCCAATGAGCAGTTCTTC.

V and J are TRBV9 and TRBJ1-3; TRBD1 matches 9 bases. This CDR3 is built from 15 residues. J lost 2 bases, V lost 0 bases, and 0 bases had no gene match. From germline, CDR1 is SGDLS and CDR2 YYNGEE. Here the CDR3 reads CASSVGDRAGNTIYF. DNA of the CDR3: TGTGCCAGCAGCGTAGGGGACAGGGCTGGAAACACCATATATTTT.

The V and J genes are TRBV4-1 and TRBJ1-3, with TRBD1 as a possible D gene (5 bases). Germline V gene lookup returns CDR1 MGHRA and CDR2 YSYEKL. CDR3 size: 15 residues. Trimming removed 1 base at V and 0 bases at J, with 7 bases between. CDR3 nucleotides: TGCGCCAGCAGCCAAGGGGGGGGCTCTGGAAACACCATATATTTT. This codes for CASSQGGGSGNTIYF.